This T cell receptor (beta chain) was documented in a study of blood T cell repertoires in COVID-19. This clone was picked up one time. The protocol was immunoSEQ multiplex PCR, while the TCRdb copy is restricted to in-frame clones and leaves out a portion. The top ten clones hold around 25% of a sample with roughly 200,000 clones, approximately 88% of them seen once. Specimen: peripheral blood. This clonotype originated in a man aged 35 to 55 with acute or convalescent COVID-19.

CDR3 region: CASSQFSRDSPYGYTF. The DNA for the CDR3 is TGTGCCAGCAGCCAGTTTAGCCGGGACAGTCCTTATGGCTACACCTTC. This chain connects TRBV3-1 (or the pseudogene TRBV3-2) to TRBJ1-2; 7 nucleotides match TRBD1. The CDR3 sequence is 16 residues long. V gave up 3 bases and J gave up 5 bases; unmatched junction bases: 12. Germline V gene lookup returns CDR1 LGHDT and CDR2 YNNKEL (reference sequence).